The entry below describes one T cell receptor beta chain. These data are taken from a study of blood T cell repertoires in COVID-19. As for the study in general: Material from acute and convalescent COVID-19 was sourced from the United States, Italy and Spain.

Sequenced by immunoSEQ multiplex PCR; TCRdb stores in-frame clones only, minus some. The sample consists of 150,000 or so clones, approximately 85% of them appearing once. Germline lookup yields CDR1 SNHLY and CDR2 FYNNEI. Trimming cost V 4 bases and J 4 bases; bases outside gene matches: 6. This CDR3 is built from 14 residues. This TCR was recovered from a man between 60 and 70 years old with active or convalescent COVID-19. V usage is TRBV2 and J usage is TRBJ1-2; TRBD1 matches 7 bases. Source material: peripheral blood. For the CDR3, the DNA is TGTGCCAGCAGTGCCAGGGGGACCATCTATGGCTACACCTTC. The encoded protein is CASSARGTIYGYTF.